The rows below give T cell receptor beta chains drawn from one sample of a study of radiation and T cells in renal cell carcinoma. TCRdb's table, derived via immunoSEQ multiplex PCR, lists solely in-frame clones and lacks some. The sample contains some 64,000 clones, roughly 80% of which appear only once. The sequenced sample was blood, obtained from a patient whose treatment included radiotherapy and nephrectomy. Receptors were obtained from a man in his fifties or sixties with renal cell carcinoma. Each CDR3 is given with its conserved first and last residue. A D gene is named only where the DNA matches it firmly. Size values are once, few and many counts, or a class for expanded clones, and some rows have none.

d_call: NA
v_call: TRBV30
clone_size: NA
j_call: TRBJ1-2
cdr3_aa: CAWSVSDNYGYTF
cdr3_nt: TGTGCCTGGAGTGTATCAGATAACTATGGCTACACCTTC

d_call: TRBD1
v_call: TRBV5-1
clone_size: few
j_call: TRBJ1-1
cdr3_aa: CASSFPQGAGGEQAFF
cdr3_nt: TGCGCCAGCAGCTTCCCCCAGGGGGCTGGTGGGGAACAAGCTTTCTTT

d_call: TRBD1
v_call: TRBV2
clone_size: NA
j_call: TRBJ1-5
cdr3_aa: CASSFNFLTGYNQPQHF
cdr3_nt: TGTGCCAGCAGTTTCAACTTTTTGACAGGGTACAATCAGCCCCAGCATTTT

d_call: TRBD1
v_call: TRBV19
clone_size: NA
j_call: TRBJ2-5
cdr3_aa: CASSIRTGGSFETQYF
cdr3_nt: TGTGCCAGTAGTATACGGACAGGGGGATCGTTTGAGACCCAGTACTTC

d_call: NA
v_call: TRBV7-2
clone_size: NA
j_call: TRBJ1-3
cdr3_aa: CASSPRWGSGNTIYF
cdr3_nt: TGTGCCAGCAGCCCCCGTTGGGGCTCTGGAAACACCATATATTTT

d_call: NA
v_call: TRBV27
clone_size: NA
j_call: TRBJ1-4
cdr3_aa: CASRPSLRGLNEKLFF
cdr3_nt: TGTGCCAGCAGACCCTCTCTCAGGGGTTTAAATGAAAAACTGTTTTTT

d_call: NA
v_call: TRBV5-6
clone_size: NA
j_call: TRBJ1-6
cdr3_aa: CASSLRLGPNYSPLHF
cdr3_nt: TGTGCCAGCAGCTTAAGGTTGGGTCCTAATTATTCACCCCTCCACTTT

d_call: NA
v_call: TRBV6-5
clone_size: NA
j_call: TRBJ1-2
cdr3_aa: CASSYPGQGMNGYTF
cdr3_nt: TGTGCCAGCAGTTATCCCGGGCAGGGGATGAATGGCTACACCTTC

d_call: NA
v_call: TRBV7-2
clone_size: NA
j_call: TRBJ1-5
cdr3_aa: CASSLGQQPQHF
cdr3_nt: TGTGCCAGCAGCCTCGGTCAACAGCCCCAGCATTTT

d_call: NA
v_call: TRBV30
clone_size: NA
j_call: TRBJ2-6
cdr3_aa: CAWTSTAGLSGANVLTF
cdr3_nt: TGTGCCTGGACCTCAACAGCGGGTCTCTCTGGGGCCAACGTCCTGACTTTC

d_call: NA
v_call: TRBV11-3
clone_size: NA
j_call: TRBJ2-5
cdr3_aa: CASSLLDFETQYF
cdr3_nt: TGTGCCAGCAGCTTATTAGACTTTGAGACCCAGTACTTC

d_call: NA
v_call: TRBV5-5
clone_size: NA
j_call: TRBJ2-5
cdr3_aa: CASSLGGKETQYF
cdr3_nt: TGTGCCAGCAGCTTGGGCGGGAAAGAGACCCAGTACTTC

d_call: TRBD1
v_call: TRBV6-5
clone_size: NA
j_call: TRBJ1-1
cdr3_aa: CASSYDRDLTEAFF
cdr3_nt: TGTGCCAGCAGTTACGACAGGGATCTCACTGAAGCTTTCTTT